These T cell receptor beta chains were read from a single sample in a study of cytomegalovirus exposure and HLA in healthy donors. Libraries were prepared by immunoSEQ multiplex PCR; TCRdb keeps only in-frame clonotypes and omits some of them. The record lists approximately 110,000 clones, of which the ten most abundant hold roughly 2.7%. Material: PBMCs. The receptors stem from a man aged 25 to 40 in good health and CMV-seronegative. The CDR3 runs from the conserved cysteine through the conserved F or W. The D gene is left open where the match is weak.

j_gene | v_gene | d_gene | CDR3aa | CDR3nt
TRBJ2-5 | TRBV2 | TRBD2 | CAGGVAGGPGETQYF | TGTGCCGGGGGGGTAGCGGGAGGGCCCGGAGAGACCCAGTACTTC
TRBJ1-1 | TRBV5-6 | TRBD1 | CASSGRQGFTEAFF | TGTGCCAGCAGCGGTCGACAGGGGTTCACTGAAGCTTTCTTT
TRBJ2-7 | TRBV5-5 | NA | CASSLATALLSYEQYF | TGTGCCAGCAGCTTGGCTACAGCCTTACTTTCTTACGAGCAGTACTTC
TRBJ2-3 | TRBV7-3 | TRBD2 | CASATSGISTDTQYF | TGTGCCAGCGCGACTAGCGGTATTAGCACAGATACGCAGTATTTT
TRBJ1-1 | TRBV5-1 | NA | CASSLDGLNTEAFF | TGCGCCAGCAGCTTGGACGGTCTGAACACTGAAGCTTTCTTT
TRBJ2-7 | TRBV7-2 | NA | CASSPTQGYEQYF | TGTGCCAGCAGCCCCACTCAGGGCTACGAGCAGTACTTC
TRBJ1-1 | TRBV20-1 | NA | CSARDSYEAFF | TGCAGTGCCCGGGACTCTTACGAGGCTTTCTTT
TRBJ2-7 | TRBV5-7 | NA | CASSLQGREITYEQYF | TGTGCCAGCAGCTTGCAGGGGCGGGAGATAACCTACGAGCAGTACTTC
TRBJ1-1 | TRBV28 | NA | CASSPPRGMVNTEAFF | TGTGCCAGCAGTCCGCCCCGGGGGATGGTGAACACTGAAGCTTTCTTT
TRBJ2-7 | TRBV30 | TRBD2 | CAWSALAGVGEQYF | TGTGCCTGGAGTGCTCTAGCGGGAGTCGGGGAGCAGTACTTC
TRBJ2-2 | TRBV5-1 | TRBD1 | CASSTATGVGELFF | TGCGCCAGCAGCACAGCCACAGGGGTCGGGGAGCTGTTTTTT
TRBJ2-7 | TRBV7-9 | NA | CAGSTGGAYEQYF | TGTGCCGGGTCAACAGGGGGGGCCTACGAGCAGTACTTC
TRBJ2-3 | TRBV4-1 | NA | CASSQGTIRTDTQYF | TGCGCCAGCAGCCAAGGGACTATTCGCACAGATACGCAGTATTTT
TRBJ2-1 | TRBV5-1 | NA | CASSRRGTYSYNEQFF | TGCGCCAGCAGCAGACGAGGGACTTACTCGTACAATGAGCAGTTCTTC
TRBJ2-1 | TRBV29-1 | TRBD2 | CSVGLAGGPYNEQFF | TGCAGCGTTGGGCTAGCGGGAGGCCCCTACAATGAGCAGTTCTTC
TRBJ2-3 | TRBV6-1 | TRBD1 | CASSERVLGGGTDTQYF | TGTGCCAGCAGTGAACGGGTGTTAGGGGGCGGCACAGATACGCAGTATTTT
TRBJ2-5 | TRBV5-1 | NA | CASSLAFLQETQYF | TGCGCCAGCAGCTTGGCGTTCTTACAAGAGACCCAGTACTTC
TRBJ2-1 | TRBV2 | NA | CASSEFLASYNEQFF | TGTGCCAGCAGTGAGTTCCTAGCTTCCTACAATGAGCAGTTCTTC
TRBJ2-6 | TRBV2 | TRBD1 | CASSFPGQGSRPGSGANVLTF | TGTGCCAGCAGTTTCCCGGGACAGGGGTCACGTCCGGGGTCTGGGGCCAACGTCCTGACTTTC
TRBJ1-5 | TRBV28 | NA | CATLRGQSSQPQHF | TGTGCCACCCTGCGCGGACAGTCAAGTCAGCCCCAGCATTTT
TRBJ2-3 | TRBV7-2 | NA | CASSPPGMADTQYF | TGTGCCAGCAGCCCCCCGGGGATGGCAGATACGCAGTATTTT
TRBJ2-5 | TRBV7-6 | NA | CASRDQETQYF | TGTGCCAGCCGGGACCAAGAGACCCAGTACTTC
TRBJ2-1 | TRBV5-1 | NA | CASSLDPISSSNEQFF | TGCGCCAGCAGCTTGGATCCAATCTCGAGTAGCAATGAGCAGTTCTTC
TRBJ2-3 | TRBV25-1 | NA | CASSESGGTSTDTQYF | TGTGCCAGCAGTGAATCTGGCGGGACTAGCACAGATACGCAGTATTTT
TRBJ2-1 | TRBV30 | TRBD2 | CAWSASGPLDEQFF | TGTGCCTGGAGTGCTAGCGGCCCCCTCGATGAGCAGTTCTTC
TRBJ1-1 | TRBV7-9 | NA | CASSFTAEMNTEAFF | TGTGCCAGCAGCTTTACCGCGGAAATGAACACTGAAGCTTTCTTT
TRBJ2-3 | TRBV29-1 | NA | CSVANTDTQYF | TGCAGCGTCGCTAACACAGATACGCAGTATTTT
TRBJ1-3 | TRBV28 | NA | CASKPMGAATEPGNTIYF | TGTGCCAGCAAACCCATGGGGGCCGCCACGGAACCTGGAAACACCATATATTTT
TRBJ2-7 | TRBV10-3 | TRBD2 | CAIRIGLAGAEQCF | TGTGCCATCAGAATCGGACTAGCGGGAGCCGAGCAGTGCTTC
TRBJ2-5 | TRBV5-1 | NA | CASDSGTQETQYF | TGCGCCAGCGACTCCGGGACTCAAGAGACCCAGTACTTC
TRBJ1-1 | TRBV10-3 | TRBD1 | CAIRYGTGEAFF | TGTGCCATCAGATATGGGACAGGTGAAGCTTTCTTT
TRBJ2-7 | TRBV2 | TRBD2 | CASRRTSGVSYEQYF | TGTGCCAGCCGTCGGACTAGCGGGGTTTCCTACGAGCAGTACTTC
TRBJ2-2 | TRBV29-1 | NA | CSVYGTTNTGELFF | TGCAGCGTTTATGGGACAACGAACACCGGGGAGCTGTTTTTT
TRBJ2-2 | TRBV6-6 | TRBD1 | CASSWTGLQNTGELFF | TGTGCCAGCAGTTGGACAGGGCTCCAGAACACCGGGGAGCTGTTTTTT
TRBJ2-5 | TRBV19 | TRBD2 | CASSIPSTSGAQETQYF | TGTGCCAGTAGTATCCCCTCGACTAGCGGAGCCCAAGAGACCCAGTACTTC
TRBJ2-7 | TRBV5-6 | TRBD2 | CASRLGLAGGPYEQYF | TGTGCCAGCAGGCTGGGACTAGCGGGAGGGCCTTACGAGCAGTACTTC
TRBJ2-5 | TRBV19 | TRBD1 | CASSIGTGPQETQYF | TGTGCCAGTAGTATTGGGACAGGACCCCAAGAGACCCAGTACTTC
TRBJ2-7 | TRBV19 | TRBD1 | CASSIALDRDEQYF | TGTGCCAGTAGTATAGCCCTGGACAGGGACGAGCAGTACTTC
TRBJ1-5 | TRBV10-2 | TRBD1 | CASRTGGNQPQHF | TGCGCCAGCAGGACAGGGGGAAATCAGCCCCAGCATTTT
TRBJ2-2 | TRBV14 | NA | CASSQRVFGELFF | TGTGCCAGCAGCCAGAGGGTATTCGGGGAGCTGTTTTTT
TRBJ2-5 | TRBV27 | NA | CASSREVGETQYF | TGTGCCAGCAGCCGGGAAGTAGGAGAGACCCAGTACTTC
TRBJ2-5 | TRBV11-2 | TRBD1 | CASSRRQGQETQYF | TGTGCCAGCAGCCGTCGACAGGGACAAGAGACCCAGTACTTC
TRBJ2-5 | TRBV5-1 | NA | CASSLQGRGEETQYF | TGCGCCAGCAGCTTGCAGGGGAGGGGCGAAGAGACCCAGTACTTC
TRBJ2-1 | TRBV7-9 | TRBD2 | CASSLALGGSYNEQFF | TGTGCCAGCAGCTTAGCGCTGGGGGGGTCCTACAATGAGCAGTTCTTC
TRBJ2-1 | TRBV29-1 | NA | CSVEAMSSYNEQFF | TGCAGCGTTGAAGCCATGAGCTCCTACAATGAGCAGTTCTTC
TRBJ2-2 | TRBV7-9 | NA | CASSTRLVAGELFF | TGTGCCAGCAGCACTCGACTAGTAGCCGGGGAGCTGTTTTTT
TRBJ2-2 | TRBV9 | TRBD1 | CASSQRTGLNTGELFF | TGTGCCAGCAGCCAAAGGACAGGGTTAAACACCGGGGAGCTGTTTTTT
TRBJ2-3 | TRBV5-1 | TRBD2 | CASSPGTSGREAQYF | TGCGCCAGCAGCCCCGGGACTAGCGGGAGGGAAGCGCAGTATTTT
TRBJ2-6 | TRBV11-2 | NA | CASTGGHGRTGANVLTF | TGTGCCAGCACCGGGGGTCACGGGAGAACTGGGGCCAACGTCCTGACTTTC
TRBJ1-5 | TRBV6-1 | NA | CASSALGGIWDQPQHF | TGTGCCAGCAGTGCCCTGGGAGGGATTTGGGATCAGCCCCAGCATTTT
TRBJ2-7 | TRBV5-1 | NA | CASSPGQNSYEQYF | TGCGCCAGCAGCCCCGGACAGAACTCCTACGAGCAGTACTTC
TRBJ2-1 | TRBV30 | TRBD2 | CAWRTSGESEQFF | TGTGCCTGGAGAACTAGCGGGGAGAGTGAGCAGTTCTTC
TRBJ2-2 | TRBV30 | NA | CAWRSERWSTGELFF | TGTGCCTGGAGGTCCGAGAGATGGAGCACCGGGGAGCTGTTTTTT